This T cell receptor (beta chain) was identified in a study of breast tumors, draining lymph nodes, adjacent tissues. Germline-derived CDR1 and CDR2 are MGHRA and YSYEKL. Germline trimming cut 0 bases from V and 2 bases from J; bases unmatched to any gene: 6. The CDR3 runs 17 residues. This clonotype was detected only once. Its matching antigen is unknown. TCRdb recomputed calls from the multiplex PCR reads with MiXCR, one row per CDR3 protein. The table shows about 230,000 distinct CDR3 sequences, with roughly 32% occurring only once. Study findings and constraints: Data only fit, rather than demonstrated, lymph node origin of most tumor T cells.

Samples came from axillary lymph nodes draining the breast cancer. Sequencing was carried out using axillary lymph node tissue. V and J are TRBV4-1 and TRBJ2-2; 7 positions match TRBD1. The TCR sequence derives from a female donor with breast cancer. Some clones in this sample may be carry-over from other donors' samples. CDR3 coding DNA: TGCGCCAGCAGCCAAGATACCGGGACAGCTAACACCGGGGAGCTGTTTTTT. It is translated as CASSQDTGTANTGELFF.